The sequence of this T cell receptor beta chain was determined in a study of blood T cell repertoires in COVID-19. Across the study: T cells, B-cell-depleted T cells, or PBMCs provided the cDNA or gDNA that served as material.

Germline CDR1 is SNHLY and CDR2 is FYNNEI. V was pared by 2 bases and J by 3 bases, with 1 base of the junction left unmatched. CDR3 length equals 14 residues. Authors' methods: Estimation of nucleated cell counts relied on the amplification of reference gene primers. Clones were read by immunoSEQ multiplex PCR, and TCRdb kept only the in-frame ones, dropping some. The V and J calls and the clone size are those of that table, but D and trimming were determined from the DNA. The table records around 310,000 clones, 89% of them present only once. Enrollees, 18 to 89 years old, lived in about two dozen US areas. This clone was seen just once.

Sequenced material: PBMCs or T cells enriched from blood (not recorded which). The chain combines TRBV2 with TRBJ2-5, with 9 bases aligning to TRBD1. The sequence was collected from a woman aged 35 to 49 who had recovered from COVID-19. The CDR3 protein is CASSEWDREETQYF. In nucleotides, the CDR3 is TGTGCCAGCAGTGAATGGGACAGGGAAGAGACCCAGTACTTC.